These 9 T cell receptor beta chains were all obtained from the same sample, sequenced in a study of cytomegalovirus exposure and HLA in healthy donors. Primers for the PCR totalled 60 Vbeta and 13 Jbeta. Sequencing was performed with immunoSEQ multiplex PCR; in TCRdb, only in-frame clones are kept and a portion is missing. The data contain about 120,000 clones, roughly 63% of them singletons. The specimen was PBMCs. These receptors were collected from a man between 35 and 55 years old in good health and CMV-seropositive.

DNA of the CDR3: TGTGCCGCCGGACAGATGATGAACACTGAAGCTTTCTTT. Its protein product is CAAGQMMNTEAFF. The chain employs TRBV10-3 and TRBJ1-1, with D possibly TRBD1 on 6 matching bases. The CDR3 is 13 amino acids. Germline loops: CDR1 ENHRY, CDR2 SYGVKD. V was shortened by 11 bases and J by 0 bases, with 13 bases between the two germline ends.

For this clone: This CDR3 is also generated by other DNA sequences in the sample. The chain links TRBV5-4 to TRBJ2-7; 7 nucleotides agree with TRBD2. Germline assignment: CDR1 SGHNT and CDR2 YYREEE (reference sequence). J lost 0 bases, V lost 5 bases, and 8 bases had no gene match. The CDR3 is made up of 15 amino acids. In DNA form, the CDR3 reads TGTGCCAGCAGTCCCGGGGGGAGGGACTCCTACGAGCAGTACTTC. Its translation is CASSPGGRDSYEQYF. Combining the CDR3 with reference TRBV5-4 and TRBJ2-7 gives the whole variable domain ETGVTQSPTHLIKTRGQQVTLRCSSQSGHNTVSWYQQALGQGPQFIFQYYREEENGRGNFPPRFSGLQFPNYSSELNVNALELDDSALYLCASSPGGRDSYEQYFGPGTRLTVT.

The chain uses TRBV2 and TRBJ1-4, with 9 positions matching TRBD1. This CDR3 is built from 15 residues. V lost 6 bases, J lost 5 bases, and 7 bases stayed unmatched. Germline loops: CDR1 SNHLY, CDR2 FYNNEI. The CDR3 is CASRGLTGGNEKLFF. For the CDR3, the DNA is TGTGCCAGCAGAGGACTGACAGGGGGAAATGAAAAACTGTTTTTT.

The chain is built from TRBV6-5 and TRBJ2-1; 14 nucleotides match TRBD2. Germline CDR1 is MNHEY and CDR2 is SVGAGI. V shed 4 bases, J shed 12 bases, and the junction held 11 bases outside the gene matches. The CDR3 runs 16 residues. CDR3 residues: CASSSTSGGESLGQFF. CDR3 nucleotides: TGTGCCAGCAGTTCGACTAGCGGGGGGGAAAGTCTGGGGCAGTTCTTC.

The V call is TRBV11-2, the J call TRBJ1-1; 8 nucleotides agree with TRBD1. V dropped 3 bases and J dropped 3; count of bases not matched to a gene: 9. Germline V gene lookup returns CDR1 SGHAT and CDR2 FQNNGV. The CDR3 is 16 amino acids. CDR3 nucleotides: TGTGCCAGCAGCTTGATCAACAGGGGGTTGGACACTGAAGCTTTCTTT. Protein: CASSLINRGLDTEAFF.

This chain connects TRBV2 to TRBJ2-3; D is perhaps TRBD2 (6 bases). Germline lookup yields CDR1 SNHLY and CDR2 FYNNEI. Trimming stripped 8 bases from V and 1 base from J, with 10 bases between. The CDR3 is 13 amino acids. CDR3 loop: CASGGTGTDTQYF. The CDR3 nucleotides are TGTGCCAGCGGAGGGACTGGCACAGATACGCAGTATTTT.

This clone was found a few times. The chain joins TRBV10-1 to TRBJ2-7; TRBD1 aligns across 8 bases. The CDR3 spans 13 residues. V lost 0 bases, J lost 11 bases, and 6 bases stayed unmatched. Germline CDR1 reads WNHNN; CDR2 reads SYGVQD (reference sequence). The CDR3 DNA is TGCGCCAGCAGTGAGTCGAAGGACAGGGAAAAGTACTTC. It encodes CASSESKDREKYF.

V usage is TRBV10-3 and J usage is TRBJ2-3; 10 nucleotides agree with TRBD2. The germline gives CDR1 ENHRY, CDR2 SYGVKD. V lost 5 bases to trimming and J lost 3 bases; unmatched junction nucleotides: 5. The CDR3 is 15 residues long. As DNA, the CDR3 is TGTGCCATCAGTCAAAGCGGGGGGGCGACAGATACGCAGTATTTT. Translated: CAISQSGGATDTQYF.

This chain's CDR3 is CASSLKGGAEVPEAFF. CDR3 DNA: TGTGCCAGCAGCTTGAAAGGAGGGGCAGAAGTCCCTGAAGCTTTCTTT. The rearrangement joins TRBV5-5 to TRBJ1-1; possibly TRBD1 for D (5 bases). The CDR3 runs 16 residues. CDR1 SGHKS and CDR2 YYEKEE come from the germline V gene (reference sequence). The V and J ends lost 1 base and 6 bases respectively, with 19 bases between them. Using reference TRBV5-5 and TRBJ1-1 for the parts outside the CDR3, the full variable domain is DAGVTQSPTHLIKTRGQQVTLRCSPISGHKSVSWYQQVLGQGPQFIFQYYEKEERGRGNFPDRFSARQFPNYSSELNVNALLLGDSALYLCASSLKGGAEVPEAFFGQGTRLTVV.